The 5 T cell receptor beta chains below all came from one sample that was sequenced in a study of T cell changes during pregnancy in multiple sclerosis. Method: immunoSEQ multiplex PCR; TCRdb's copy keeps in-frame clones and lacks some. The sample shows 25,000 to 35,000 clones, 75% to 90% of them seen only once. The sample in question was CD4+ T cells from peripheral blood mononuclear cells, obtained in the first trimester of pregnancy. Receptors originate from a female donor in good health, enrolled as a control in a pregnancy study.

The chain has TRBV7-8 and TRBJ2-1; 8 nucleotides line up with TRBD2. CDR1 is SGHVS, CDR2 FQNEAQ, per germline. V dropped 5 bases and J dropped 8; count of bases not matched to a gene: 11. The CDR3 totals 15 residues. The chain's CDR3 is CASSPPGGLRDEQFF. For the CDR3, the DNA is TGTGCCAGCAGCCCCCCGGGGGGGCTCCGCGATGAGCAGTTCTTC.

This chain joins TRBV27 and TRBJ2-7; possible D gene TRBD1, 6 bases. CDR3 size: 15 residues. Trimming removed 0 bases at V and 2 bases at J, with 11 bases between. Germline V CDR1 and CDR2: MNHEY, SMNVEV (reference sequence). In DNA form, the CDR3 reads TGTGCCAGCAGTTTATCAACAGGGAGCGCCTACGAGCAGTACTTC. Amino acids: CASSLSTGSAYEQYF.

CDR3 amino acids: CASIGPGAGAGGSYNEQFF. DNA for the CDR3: TGTGCCAGTATTGGACCGGGAGCAGGAGCGGGAGGCTCCTACAATGAGCAGTTCTTC. V gene TRBV19 combines with J gene TRBJ2-1, with 9 bases fitting TRBD2. The V gene end was trimmed by 7 bases and the J gene end by 0 bases; junction bases not matched to a gene: 16. The germline V gene encodes CDR1 LNHDA and CDR2 SQIVND (reference sequence). The length of the CDR3 is 19 residues.

The chain has TRBV7-2 and TRBJ2-3; 16 nucleotides line up with TRBD2. V was pared by 4 bases and J by 1 base, with 5 bases of the junction left unmatched. CDR1 and CDR2 from the germline V gene are SGHTA and FQGNSA. CDR3 size: 18 residues. This CDR3 is CASSSGLAGGPGTDTQYF. The CDR3 DNA is TGTGCCAGCAGCTCGGGACTAGCGGGGGGGCCGGGCACAGATACGCAGTATTTT.

This chain connects TRBV6-5 to TRBJ2-3; 7 nucleotides agree with TRBD1. The CDR3 is made up of 16 amino acids. CDR1 MNHEY and CDR2 SVGAGI come from the germline V gene. V was clipped by 4 bases and J by 2 bases; unmatched bases: 9. CDR3 sequence: CASSSDRATDTDTQYF. DNA of the CDR3: TGTGCCAGCAGTTCAGACAGGGCGACAGACACAGATACGCAGTATTTT.